Listed below are T cell receptor beta chains from one sample, sequenced in a study of blood T cell repertoires in COVID-19. This table comes from immunoSEQ multiplex PCR, and its TCRdb copy is limited to in-frame clones, with some not included. The sample yields 200,000 or so clones, 89% seen once. Sequencing was done on a sample of peripheral blood. Receptor source: a man between 60 and 75 years old who had recovered from COVID-19. Both conserved end residues are part of each CDR3. The D gene is left open where the match is weak. Rows give clone size only sometimes, using once, few, many, or a class for an expanded clone.

CDR3 DNA,CDR3 protein,J gene,V gene,clone size,D gene
TGTGCCAGCAGCGTAGGACAGGGGGGAGAGACCCAGTACTTC,CASSVGQGGETQYF,TRBJ2-5,TRBV9,few,TRBD1
TGTGCCAGCAGAGTTTTCTCAGGGGGGAACACTGAAGCTTTCTTT,CASRVFSGGNTEAFF,TRBJ1-1,TRBV2,once,TRBD1
TGTGCCAGCAGTTTATCGTGGACAGGGACTTCACCCCTCCACTTT,CASSLSWTGTSPLHF,TRBJ1-6,TRBV27,.,TRBD1
TGTGCCAGCAGCTTTGAGGGAGAGACTGAAGCTTTCTTT,CASSFEGETEAFF,TRBJ1-1,TRBV11-3,.,.
TGTGCCAGCAGCCCCCAGGCCCTCCTCCGCTATGGCTACACCTTC,CASSPQALLRYGYTF,TRBJ1-2,TRBV7-9,few,.
TGTGCCAGCAGCCTCGACAGGGACGGGGAGCAGTACTTC,CASSLDRDGEQYF,TRBJ2-7,TRBV9,.,TRBD1
TGTGCCAGCAGTGTCGGCGGGGGGGCCAACAATGAGCAGTTCTTC,CASSVGGGANNEQFF,TRBJ2-1,TRBV2,.,TRBD2
TGTGCCAGCAGTTACGGCCGGGACAGGGGGCTTCATCAGCCCCAGCATTTT,CASSYGRDRGLHQPQHF,TRBJ1-5,TRBV6-2/TRBV6-3,.,TRBD1
TGTGCCTGGCAAGGGACAGGGATTGGTGAGCAGTTCTTC,CAWQGTGIGEQFF,TRBJ2-1,TRBV30,.,TRBD1
TGTGCCAGCAGCTCGATGGAAGTTCGGGGGAATCAGCCCCAGCATTTT,CASSSMEVRGNQPQHF,TRBJ1-5,TRBV7-2,.,.
TGTGCCAGCAGCTTAATCCCCGGGACAGGAAAAACCGGGGAGCTGTTTTTT,CASSLIPGTGKTGELFF,TRBJ2-2,TRBV7-2,.,TRBD1
TGTGCCAGCAGCCTCCCGGGGGGCCGCATCACCGGGGAGCTGTTTTTT,CASSLPGGRITGELFF,TRBJ2-2,TRBV14,.,.
TGTGCCAGCAGTGGGACTAGCGGGAGGGAACAGCAGTACTTC,CASSGTSGREQQYF,TRBJ2-7,TRBV27,.,TRBD2
TGTGCCAGCAGCTCGGGACAGGGCTCTGGAAACACCATATATTTT,CASSSGQGSGNTIYF,TRBJ1-3,TRBV7-3,.,TRBD1
TGTGCCATCAGTGAGGCGAAGGGGAAGGTTGACTATGGCTACACCTTC,CAISEAKGKVDYGYTF,TRBJ1-2,TRBV10-3,.,.
TGTGCCAGTAGTATACAAGGGACAAATATGGTCGGCAATCAGCCCCAGCATTTT,CASSIQGTNMVGNQPQHF,TRBJ1-5,TRBV19,.,.
TGTGCCAGCAGCTTAGACGGGAGGGCCACCGGGGAGCTGTTTTTT,CASSLDGRATGELFF,TRBJ2-2,TRBV7-8,.,TRBD2
TGTGCCAGCAGTTTAACCCCGACAGGCGGAAGCACTGAAGCTTTCTTT,CASSLTPTGGSTEAFF,TRBJ1-1,TRBV28,once,.
TGTGCCAGTAGTATAGCGGGAGTACTCTACAATGAGCAGTTCTTC,CASSIAGVLYNEQFF,TRBJ2-1,TRBV19,.,.
TGCGCCAGCAGCTTGGGCAGGACTAGCGGGGGCACAGATACGCAGTATTTT,CASSLGRTSGGTDTQYF,TRBJ2-3,TRBV5-1,.,TRBD2
TGTGCCAGCAGCTTGGCCGGGGAAAAACTGTTTTTT,CASSLAGEKLFF,TRBJ1-4,TRBV5-5,.,.
TGTGCCAGCAGTGACAGTGACGCTTTCTTT,CASSDSDAFF,TRBJ1-1,TRBV6-6,once,.
TGTGCCAGCAGCTTACGAGGGTACGAGCAGTACTTC,CASSLRGYEQYF,TRBJ2-7,TRBV7-9,.,.
TGCAGCGCCCGGAGGGACAGGAACACTGAAGCTTTCTTT,CSARRDRNTEAFF,TRBJ1-1,TRBV29-1,.,TRBD1
TGTGCCAGCACCCCGGCCCGGGGGGCAGCTGGCTACACCTTC,CASTPARGAAGYTF,TRBJ1-2,TRBV5-4,.,.
TGTGCCAGCAGTTTGGGGCTGGGACAGGGGAAGAGGCTAGCGGGGACCTACGAGCAGTACTTC,CASSLGLGQGKRLAGTYEQYF,TRBJ2-7,TRBV6-2/TRBV6-3,.,.
TGTGCCATCAGCGCACCGGGACAGGGACTAGGAAACACCATATATTTT,CAISAPGQGLGNTIYF,TRBJ1-3,TRBV10-3,once,TRBD1
TGTGCCAGCAGCGAGCAGGAACAAGAGACCCAGTACTTC,CASSEQEQETQYF,TRBJ2-5,TRBV11-1,once,.
TGTGCCAGCAGTGACACCGGGACTGGGCCAGAGACCCAGTACTTC,CASSDTGTGPETQYF,TRBJ2-5,TRBV25-1,.,.
TGTGCCAGCAACGGACTAGGGGTCGGCTCCGGGGAGCTGTTTTTT,CASNGLGVGSGELFF,TRBJ2-2,TRBV5-6,.,TRBD2
TGTGCCAGCAGCCCAGGACTCACCACAGATACGCAGTATTTT,CASSPGLTTDTQYF,TRBJ2-3,TRBV7-9,.,.
TGTGCCAGTAGTATTTCCCTGGGCCGCGAGCAGTACTTC,CASSISLGREQYF,TRBJ2-7,TRBV19,.,.
TGTGCCAGCAGCTTAATCGGCGGGACTGAAGCTTTCTTT,CASSLIGGTEAFF,TRBJ1-1,TRBV7-8,.,.
TGTGCCAGCAGCAGATTAGGCAGGACGGGGTACAATGAGCAGTTCTTC,CASSRLGRTGYNEQFF,TRBJ2-1,TRBV5-4,.,.
TGTGCCAGCAGCGCAAACAGGGGGCCGTACCCCTACGAGCAGTACTTC,CASSANRGPYPYEQYF,TRBJ2-7,TRBV5-8,.,TRBD1
TGTGCCAGCAGCCAAGAATACCAGGGAGGGTACTATGGCTACACCTTC,CASSQEYQGGYYGYTF,TRBJ1-2,TRBV4-2,few,.
TGTGCCAGCAATTTCCGACAGGGGGCCACTGAAGCTTTCTTT,CASNFRQGATEAFF,TRBJ1-1,TRBV2,few,TRBD1
TGTGCCAGCACCCTAGAAAACACCGGGGAGCTGTTTTTT,CASTLENTGELFF,TRBJ2-2,TRBV2,.,.
TGTGCCAGCAGCCAAGAGGCCAGGGGGTCGGGCTATGGCTACACCTTC,CASSQEARGSGYGYTF,TRBJ1-2,TRBV3-1/TRBV3-2,.,TRBD1
TGTGCCAGCAGCTCCGACAGGGGAGGAGAGACCCAGTACTTC,CASSSDRGGETQYF,TRBJ2-5,TRBV7-2,.,TRBD1
TGTGCCAGCAGCTTAGTAGGGGGAACTCGCACAGATACGCAGTATTTT,CASSLVGGTRTDTQYF,TRBJ2-3,TRBV11-1,.,.